This T cell receptor (beta chain) was sequenced during a study of blood T cell repertoires in COVID-19. Study-wide background: Samples taken during acute and convalescent COVID-19 were collected in the United States, Italy and Spain. T cells, B-cell-depleted T cells, or PBMCs supplied cDNA or gDNA.

In the original analysis: From reference gene primer amplification, estimates of nucleated cell counts were derived. Method: immunoSEQ multiplex PCR; TCRdb's copy keeps in-frame clones and lacks some. The V and J calls and clone size come from that table; D and trimming were worked out from the DNA. The data show about 160,000 clones, roughly 83% seen once. The source material was peripheral blood. The TCR sequence derives from a woman older than 75 with active or convalescent COVID-19.

The CDR3 DNA reads TGCGCCAGCAGCTCCCTTAGCGGTCGGAGCTCCTACAATGAGCAGTTCTTC. Residues: CASSSLSGRSSYNEQFF. This sequence joins TRBV5-1 and TRBJ2-1; a possible D gene is TRBD2 (6 bases). This CDR3 has 17 amino acids. Germline V gene lookup returns CDR1 SGHRS and CDR2 YFSETQ. Between the trimmed V and J ends, which lost 3 bases and 0 bases, there was a span of 16 bases.